This TCR beta chain was sequenced for a study of blood T cell repertoires in COVID-19. Seattle's enrolled individuals joined amid active infection and were then monitored longitudinally. Looked up from germline, CDR1 is MNHEY and CDR2 is SVGAGI. The CDR3 extends over 15 amino acids. The V end lost 5 bases, the J end lost 4 bases, and 14 bases lay between the germline ends. Sequencing used immunoSEQ multiplex PCR; TCRdb keeps in-frame clones, though not all of them. The table includes almost 250,000 clones, 86% detected once. This clonotype originated in a woman of 80 years or more with COVID-19, enrolled during active disease. This chain links TRBV6-5 with TRBJ2-2; unclear D gene. Sample: peripheral blood. CDR3 nucleotides: TGTGCCAGCAGTCCGGTCGGGTTGGGCACCGGGGAGCTGTTTTTT. Translation: CASSPVGLGTGELFF.